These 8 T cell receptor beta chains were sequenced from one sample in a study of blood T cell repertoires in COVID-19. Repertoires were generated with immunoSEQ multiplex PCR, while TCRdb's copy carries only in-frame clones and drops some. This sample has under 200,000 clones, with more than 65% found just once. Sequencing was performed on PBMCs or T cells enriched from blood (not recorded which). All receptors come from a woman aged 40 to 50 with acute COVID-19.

CDR3: CASSPSGWYNEQFF. DNA for the CDR3: TGTGCCAGCAGCCCTAGCGGGTGGTACAATGAGCAGTTCTTC. The V call is TRBV9, the J call TRBJ2-1, with 8 bases fitting TRBD2. CDR1 SGDLS and CDR2 YYNGEE come from the germline V gene. V was pared by 4 bases and J by 4 bases, with 4 bases of the junction left unmatched. The CDR3 consists of 14 residues.

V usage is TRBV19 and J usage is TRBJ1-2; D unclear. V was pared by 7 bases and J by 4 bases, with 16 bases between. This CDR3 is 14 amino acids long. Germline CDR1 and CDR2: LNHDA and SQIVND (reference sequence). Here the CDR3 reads CASKDHGNFYGYTF. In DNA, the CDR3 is TGTGCCAGTAAGGATCACGGGAATTTCTATGGCTACACCTTC.

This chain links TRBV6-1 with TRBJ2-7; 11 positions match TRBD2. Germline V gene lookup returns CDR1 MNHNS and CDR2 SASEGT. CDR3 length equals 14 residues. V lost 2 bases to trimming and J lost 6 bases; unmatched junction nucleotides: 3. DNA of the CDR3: TGTGCCAGCAGTGAAAGACTAGCGGGAAGCGAGCAGTACGTC. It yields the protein CASSERLAGSEQYV.

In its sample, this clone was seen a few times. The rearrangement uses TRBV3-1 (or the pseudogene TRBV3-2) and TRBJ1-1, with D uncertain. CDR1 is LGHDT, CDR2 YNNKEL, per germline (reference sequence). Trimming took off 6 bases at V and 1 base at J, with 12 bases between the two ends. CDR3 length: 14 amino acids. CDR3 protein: CASSSLGGNTEAFF. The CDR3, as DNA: TGTGCCAGCAGTAGTCTCGGCGGGAACACTGAAGCTTTCTTT.

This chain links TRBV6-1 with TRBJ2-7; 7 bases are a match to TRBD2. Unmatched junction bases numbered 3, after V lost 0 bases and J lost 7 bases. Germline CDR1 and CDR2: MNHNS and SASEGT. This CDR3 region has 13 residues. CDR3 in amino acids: CASSEALRGEQYV. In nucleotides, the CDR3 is TGTGCCAGCAGTGAAGCTCTGCGGGGGGAGCAGTACGTC.

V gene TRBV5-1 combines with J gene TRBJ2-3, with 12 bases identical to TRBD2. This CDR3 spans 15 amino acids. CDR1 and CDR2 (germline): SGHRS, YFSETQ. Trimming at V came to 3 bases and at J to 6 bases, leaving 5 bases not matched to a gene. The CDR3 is CASSSAGLAGDTQYF. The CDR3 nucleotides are TGCGCCAGCAGCTCCGCGGGACTAGCGGGTGATACGCAGTATTTT.

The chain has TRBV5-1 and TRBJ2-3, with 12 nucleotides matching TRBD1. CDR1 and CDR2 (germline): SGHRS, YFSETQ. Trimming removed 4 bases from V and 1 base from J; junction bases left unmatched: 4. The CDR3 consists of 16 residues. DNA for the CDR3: TGCGCCAGCAGCCTGGGACAGGGGGCTGGCACAGATACGCAGTATTTT. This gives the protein CASSLGQGAGTDTQYF. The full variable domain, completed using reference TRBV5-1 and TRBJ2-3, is KAGVTQTPRYLIKTRGQQVTLSCSPISGHRSVSWYQQTPGQGLQFLFEYFSETQRNKGNFPGRFSGRQFSNSRSEMNVSTLELGDSALYLCASSLGQGAGTDTQYFGPGTRLTVL.

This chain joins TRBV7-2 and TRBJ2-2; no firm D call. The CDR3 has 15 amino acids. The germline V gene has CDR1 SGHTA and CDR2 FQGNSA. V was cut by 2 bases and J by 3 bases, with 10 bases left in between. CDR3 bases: TGTGCCAGCAGCTTATTGTCAGACTACACCGGGGAGCTGTTTTTT. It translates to CASSLLSDYTGELFF.